A selection of T cell receptor beta chains follows, all from one sample in a study of cytomegalovirus exposure and HLA in healthy donors. Profiling relied on immunoSEQ multiplex PCR, and the TCRdb table lists in-frame clones only, not all of them. The sample contains 110,000 or so clones, 75% of which appear only once. The sequenced sample was PBMCs. The receptors shown here come from a woman aged 35 to 49 in good health and CMV-seropositive. CDR3s include the opening cysteine and the closing phenylalanine or tryptophan. D genes are given only for firm matches. Rows give clone size only sometimes, using once, few, many, or a class for an expanded clone.

NA	NA	TRBV6-5	TRBJ2-7	CASSEVSTYEQYF
NA	NA	TRBV5-1	TRBJ1-4	CASSLEGQREKLFF
medium-sized	NA	TRBV6-6	TRBJ2-7	CASSYSKGDHSYEQYF
NA	NA	TRBV6-6	TRBJ2-7	CASSYAGTYEQYF
NA	TRBD1	TRBV7-2	TRBJ2-7	CASSPGQAREQYF
NA	NA	TRBV2	TRBJ1-5	CASSGTGSNQPQHF
few	NA	TRBV19	TRBJ2-1	CASSIDKWLPEGEQFF
few	NA	TRBV18	TRBJ2-7	CASSPLSSYEQYF
few	TRBD1	TRBV28	TRBJ2-2	CASSFPGTGGRGELFF
NA	TRBD2	TRBV7-2	TRBJ2-4	CATSSGGENIQYF
NA	TRBD1	TRBV28	TRBJ2-1	CASSLAGTGPLDEQFF
NA	NA	TRBV7-2	TRBJ1-2	CASSQQGWGYTF
NA	NA	TRBV7-8	TRBJ2-7	CASSPSTGVGEQYF
NA	TRBD2	TRBV19	TRBJ2-3	CASSKEVAGETDTQYF
NA	NA	TRBV27	TRBJ1-4	CASSAQVNEKLFF
NA	TRBD2	TRBV11-2	TRBJ2-1	CASTYRGTSEDEQFF
NA	TRBD2	TRBV6-5	TRBJ2-1	CASSYGLAGHNEQFF
few	NA	TRBV19	TRBJ2-1	CASSISGGPNEQFF
NA	NA	TRBV11-2	TRBJ2-5	CASSFGGEKTQYF
NA	NA	TRBV5-5	TRBJ2-7	CASSYRAAAYEQYF
NA	TRBD1	TRBV13	TRBJ2-2	CASSLGQGANTGELFF
NA	NA	TRBV28	TRBJ1-1	CASSSNGQPNTEAFF
NA	NA	TRBV7-9	TRBJ2-5	CASSLEYRDWETQYF
NA	NA	TRBV19	TRBJ1-5	CASSPTTGFQPQHF